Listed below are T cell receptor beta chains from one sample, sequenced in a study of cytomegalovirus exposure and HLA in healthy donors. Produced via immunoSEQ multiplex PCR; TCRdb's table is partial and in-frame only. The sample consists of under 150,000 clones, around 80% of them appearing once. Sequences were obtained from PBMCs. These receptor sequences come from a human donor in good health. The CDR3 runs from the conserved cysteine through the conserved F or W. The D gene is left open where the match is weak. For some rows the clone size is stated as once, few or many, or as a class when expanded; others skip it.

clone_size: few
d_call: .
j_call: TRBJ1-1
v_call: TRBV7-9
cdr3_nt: TGTGCCAGCAGCCCCTCGGGGGGCACTGAAGCTTTCTTT
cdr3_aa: CASSPSGGTEAFF

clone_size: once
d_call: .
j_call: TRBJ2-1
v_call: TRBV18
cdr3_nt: TGTGCCAGCTCACCACTAGACAGGAGCTCCTACAATGAGCAGTTCTTC
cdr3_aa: CASSPLDRSSYNEQFF

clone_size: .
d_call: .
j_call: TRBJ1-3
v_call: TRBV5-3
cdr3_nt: TGTGCCAGACCCCGCTCTGGAAACACCATATATTTT
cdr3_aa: CARPRSGNTIYF

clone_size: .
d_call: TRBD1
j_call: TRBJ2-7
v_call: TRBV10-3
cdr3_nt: TGTGCCATTACGGGACAGAGGGATTACGAGCAGTACTTC
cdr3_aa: CAITGQRDYEQYF

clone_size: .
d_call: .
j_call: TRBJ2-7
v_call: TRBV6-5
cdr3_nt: TGTGCCAGCAGTTACGGGAGTGGTGTCTACGAGCAGTACTTC
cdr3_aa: CASSYGSGVYEQYF

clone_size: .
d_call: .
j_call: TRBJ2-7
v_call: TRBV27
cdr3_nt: TGTGCCAGCAGTCGGACTGAAGCCTACGAGCAGTACTTC
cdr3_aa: CASSRTEAYEQYF

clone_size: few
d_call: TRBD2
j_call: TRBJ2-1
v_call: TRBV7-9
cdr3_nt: TGTGCCAGCAGCTTAGTAACTAGCGGGACCTACAATGAGCAGTTCTTC
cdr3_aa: CASSLVTSGTYNEQFF

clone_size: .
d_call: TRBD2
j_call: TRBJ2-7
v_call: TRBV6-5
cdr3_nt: TGTGCCAGCAGTGGGACTAGCGGGGGGCGGGAGCAGTACTTC
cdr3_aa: CASSGTSGGREQYF

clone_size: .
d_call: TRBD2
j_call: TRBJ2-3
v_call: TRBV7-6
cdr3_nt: TGTGCCAGCAGCTTGAGAGCGGGGGGGCGGGATACGCAGTATTTT
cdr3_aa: CASSLRAGGRDTQYF

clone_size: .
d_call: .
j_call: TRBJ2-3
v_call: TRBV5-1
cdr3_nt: TGCGCCAGCAGCTTAGAAAGCAGGGTAGGGACAGATACGCAGTATTTT
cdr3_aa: CASSLESRVGTDTQYF

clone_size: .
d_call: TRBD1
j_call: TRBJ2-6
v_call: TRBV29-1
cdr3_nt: TGCAGCGCCGGGACAGTTAACTCTGGGGCCAACGTCCTGACTTTC
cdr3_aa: CSAGTVNSGANVLTF

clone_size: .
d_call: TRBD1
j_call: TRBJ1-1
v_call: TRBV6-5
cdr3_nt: TGTGCCAGCGACCGGACAGGGGGCGAGCGCACTGAAGCTTTCTTT
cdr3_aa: CASDRTGGERTEAFF